This T cell receptor beta chain is from a study of shared clonotypes between healthy human individuals. Overall study results and limits: Non-shared clonotypes showed lower generation probabilities than clonotypes common to all four donors. Clonotype sharing across donors was expected to vary with sequencing depth.

The CDR3 totals 16 residues. V shed 2 bases, J shed 2 bases, and the junction held 4 bases outside the gene matches. Germline V gene sequence: CDR1 MNHNY, CDR2 SVGAGI (reference sequence). Genomic DNA from each subset was divided evenly over several immunoSEQ plates. Assay used: immunoSEQ multiplex PCR; TCRdb lists only in-frame clones, some missing. The profile shows some 1,400,000 clones, over 95% of them singletons. Concerning this clone itself: What it recognizes is unknown.

Partitioning of CD4+ cells yielded a CD45RA+ naive subset and a CD45RA-negative memory subset. This chain connects TRBV6-6 to TRBJ2-1; 9 nucleotides agree with TRBD2. The TCR was taken from a man aged 25-40 years in good health. The specimen was naive CD4+ T cells sorted from blood. Noted subset: CD45RA+ positively selected. CDR3 sequence: CASSYPTSGTYNEQFF. CDR3 DNA: TGTGCCAGCAGTTACCCGACTAGCGGTACCTACAATGAGCAGTTCTTC.